This entry concerns a single TCR beta chain. The antigen remains undetermined. The CDR3 consists of 12 residues. The V end lost 4 bases, the J end lost 5 bases, and 8 bases lay between the germline ends. Germline CDR1 reads MNHEY; CDR2 reads SVGEGT. The data were obtained in a study of T cell responses to AZD1222 COVID-19 vaccine. Study-level background: The study pooled second doses at about 4 or about 12 weeks. Points from the study as a whole: Increased Spike-specific TCR breadth and depth were observed after two AZD1222 doses. Unmutated variant regions are reportedly the target of nearly half of TCRs that are spike-specific. Clonal diversity was possibly underestimated; the donors were predominantly white British and more often female.

This table comes from immunoSEQ multiplex PCR, and its TCRdb copy is limited to in-frame clones, with some not included. The repertoire holds about 150,000 clones, with roughly 90% as singletons. This clonotype originated in an adult in good health. The chain recombines TRBV6-2 or TRBV6-3 with TRBJ1-2; tentative D call: TRBD1 (5 bases). Sequenced here: peripheral blood, sampled on day 0 of AZD1222 vaccination. The CDR3 DNA sequence: TGTGCCAGCAGTTTAGACAGTTATGGCTACACCTTC. This gives the protein CASSLDSYGYTF.